Here is one T cell receptor (beta chain) with its context. This clonotype was detected ten times or more. Its target antigen remains unknown. Within one base of it there is no much larger clone, and no base qualities were kept. This sample is part of a study of CD8 T cells in ankylosing spondylitis (dated by TCRdb to the late 2010s). For the wider study: T cell receptor beta repertoires were profiled in healthy donors and ankylosing spondylitis patients so that disease-linked TCR variants could be found. The full study cohort comprised around 23 ankylosing spondylitis patients and over a hundred healthy donors. Peripheral blood was sampled, and synovial fluid was additionally collected from ankylosing spondylitis patients.

Paper-wide results and their limitations: Blood from ankylosing spondylitis patients appeared to be characterized by a TCR beta motif made up of seven or eight highly homologous amino acid variants. The disease-linked clones were reported as significantly enriched in matched synovial fluid samples from ankylosing spondylitis patients. A CD8+ phenotype was shown by the disease-linked clones, which were found at relatively low frequencies in peripheral blood. Some motif variants were previously reported in synovial fluid and blood of reactive arthritis patients, suggesting common disease-initiation mechanisms.

V and J are trimmed by 4 bases and 3 bases, and the gene matches miss 5 bases of the junction. The CDR3 sequence holds 14 residues, the cysteine and phenylalanine included. The CDR3 DNA has 42 bases and is translated from base 1. According to the germline V gene, CDR1 reads SGHTA and CDR2 reads FQGNSA. Sequenced on an Illumina HiSeq 2500. Quantitative 5'-RACE with molecular barcodes was the method used to prepare the TCR beta libraries. The original methods were these. Disease-linked TCR variants were identified with a new computational method built on a probabilistic model of VDJ rearrangement. TCRdb reanalyzed the raw reads on its own, using fastp at Q25 for trimming and MiXCR for clone calling, and kept in-frame beta chains. One record per CDR3 amino acid sequence lists the most common genes and DNA. These V and J calls are TCRdb output, not the study's own analysis. Counted in this sample were about 510,000 distinct CDR3 sequences; less than 6% of them appeared once. The ten largest make up under 4.5% of the sample.

This receptor was identified in a male donor with ankylosing spondylitis. The sequence joins TRBV7-2 to TRBJ2-5, with 7 bases in between that match TRBD2. What was sequenced was blood, either unsorted or a sorted T cell fraction (not recorded which). The sequenced DNA: TGTGCCAGCAGCTCTATGAGCGGGGAAGAGACCCAGTACTTC. This yields the protein CASSSMSGEETQYF.